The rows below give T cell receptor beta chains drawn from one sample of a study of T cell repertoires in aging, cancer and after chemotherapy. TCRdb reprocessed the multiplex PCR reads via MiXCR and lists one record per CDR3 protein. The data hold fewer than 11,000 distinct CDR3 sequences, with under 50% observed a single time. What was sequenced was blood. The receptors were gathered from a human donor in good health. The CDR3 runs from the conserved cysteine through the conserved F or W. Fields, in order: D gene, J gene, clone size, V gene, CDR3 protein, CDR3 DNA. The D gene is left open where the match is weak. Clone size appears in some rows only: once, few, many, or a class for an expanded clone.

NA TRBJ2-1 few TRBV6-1 CASSRSGTFNEQFF TGTGCCTCCAGCCGATCCGGGACATTCAATGAGCAGTTCTTC
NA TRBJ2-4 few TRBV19 CASSTPSWLAKNIQYF TGTGCCAGTAGTACCCCTAGCTGGTTAGCCAAAAACATTCAGTACTTC
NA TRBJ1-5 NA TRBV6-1 CASSTNQPQHF TGTGCCAGCAGTACCAATCAGCCCCAGCATTTT
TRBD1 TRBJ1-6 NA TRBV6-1 CASSEAGTAYSPLHF TGTGCCAGCAGTGAAGCCGGGACAGCCTATTCACCCCTCCACTTT
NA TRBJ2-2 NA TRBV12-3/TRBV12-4 CDSSFGTGNTGELFF TGTGACAGCAGTTTCGGGACTGGAAACACCGGGGAGCTGTTTTTT
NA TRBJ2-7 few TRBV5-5 CASSLSPFTYEQYF TGTGCCAGCAGCTTGTCCCCATTTACCTACGAGCAGTACTTC
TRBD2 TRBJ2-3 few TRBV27 CASTSWGSGRYDTQYF TGTGCCAGCACCTCTTGGGGTAGCGGGAGATATGATACGCAGTATTTT
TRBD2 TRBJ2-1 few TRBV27 CASSLKAGLYNEQFF TGTGCCAGCAGTTTAAAAGCGGGGCTATACAATGAGCAGTTCTTC
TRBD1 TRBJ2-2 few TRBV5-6 CASSFSPGQGAVGELFF TGTGCCAGCAGCTTCTCCCCTGGACAGGGGGCTGTCGGGGAGCTGTTTTTT
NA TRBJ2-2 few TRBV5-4 CASSLSGGSGELFF TGTGCCAGCAGCTTGTCCGGGGGCTCCGGGGAGCTGTTTTTT
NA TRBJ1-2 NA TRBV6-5 CASRKDRFYGYTF TGTGCCAGCAGAAAGGATAGGTTCTATGGCTACACCTTC
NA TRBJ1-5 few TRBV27 CASSLSGRDQPQHF TGTGCCAGCAGTTTATCAGGCCGCGATCAGCCCCAGCATTTT
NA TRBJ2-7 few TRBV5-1 CASSLARGGSSYEQYF TGCGCCAGCAGCTTGGCCAGGGGCGGGAGCTCCTACGAGCAGTACTTC
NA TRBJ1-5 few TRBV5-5 CASSPTQGLNQPQHF TGTGCCAGCAGCCCCACTCAGGGACTCAATCAGCCCCAGCATTTT
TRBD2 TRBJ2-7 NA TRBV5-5 CASSKTALRTSGRSYEQYF TGTGCCAGCAGCAAGACAGCGCTTAGGACTAGCGGGAGATCCTACGAGCAGTACTTC
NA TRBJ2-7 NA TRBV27 CASSLWGSYEQYF TGTGCCAGCAGTTTATGGGGTTCCTACGAGCAGTACTTC
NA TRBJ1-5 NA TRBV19 CASSIEDNRNQPQHF TGTGCCAGTAGTATAGAGGATAATCGCAATCAGCCCCAGCATTTT
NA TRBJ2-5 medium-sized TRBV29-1 CSAQRGAGQETQYF TGCAGCGCCCAAAGGGGTGCGGGTCAAGAGACCCAGTACTTC
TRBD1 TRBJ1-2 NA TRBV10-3 CAISELSGQGDDGYTF TGTGCCATCAGTGAGCTTTCGGGACAGGGAGATGATGGCTACACCTTC
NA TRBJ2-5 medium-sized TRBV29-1 CSVASTETQYF TGCAGCGTTGCGTCTACCGAGACCCAGTACTTC
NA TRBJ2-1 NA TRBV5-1 CASSFGSNPSYEQFF TGCGCCAGCAGCTTCGGATCCAATCCCAGTTATGAGCAGTTCTTC
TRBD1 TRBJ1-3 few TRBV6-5 CASTQGGSGNTIYF TGTGCCAGCACCCAGGGGGGCTCTGGAAACACCATATATTTT
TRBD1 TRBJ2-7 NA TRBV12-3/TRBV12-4 CASSLRDRGLGGSYEQYF TGTGCCAGCAGTTTAAGGGACAGGGGGCTCGGAGGCTCCTACGAGCAGTACTTC
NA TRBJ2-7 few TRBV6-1 CASSEGFTDPFVYEQYF TGTGCCAGCAGTGAAGGGTTTACAGACCCATTTGTCTACGAGCAGTACTTC
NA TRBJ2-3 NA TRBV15 CATSRESGATDTQYF TGTGCCACCAGCAGAGAGTCGGGAGCCACAGATACGCAGTATTTT
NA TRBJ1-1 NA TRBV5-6 CASSSSGRALAEAFF TGTGCCAGCAGCTCAAGCGGGAGGGCATTGGCTGAAGCTTTCTTT
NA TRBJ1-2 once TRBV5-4 CASSPQAIQDGYTF TGTGCCAGCAGCCCCCAGGCGATTCAGGATGGCTACACCTTC
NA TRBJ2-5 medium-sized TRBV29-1 CSVAGSSGGGETQYF TGCAGCGTTGCCGGTTCTAGCGGAGGGGGGGAGACCCAGTACTTC
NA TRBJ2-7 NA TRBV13 CASKSGSAYEQYF TGTGCCAGCAAATCCGGGAGCGCGTACGAGCAGTACTTC
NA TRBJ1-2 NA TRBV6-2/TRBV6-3 CASSTPGLYYGYTF TGTGCCAGCAGTACGCCCGGACTTTACTATGGCTACACCTTC
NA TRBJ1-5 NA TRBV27 CASSLAGDSNQPQHF TGTGCCAGCAGTTTAGCAGGGGATAGCAATCAGCCCCAGCATTTT
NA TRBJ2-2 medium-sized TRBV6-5 CASSPAQVTGELFF TGTGCCAGCAGCCCAGCCCAAGTCACCGGGGAGCTGTTTTTT
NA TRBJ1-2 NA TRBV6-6 CASSRTAANYGYTF TGTGCCAGCAGTAGGACGGCGGCTAACTATGGCTACACCTTC
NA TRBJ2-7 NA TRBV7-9 CASSRNLQGQLYEQYF TGTGCCAGCAGCCGAAACCTCCAGGGCCAGTTATACGAGCAGTACTTC
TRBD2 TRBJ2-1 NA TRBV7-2 CASSLAPGLAVYNEQFF TGTGCCAGCAGCTTAGCCCCGGGACTAGCGGTCTACAATGAGCAGTTCTTC
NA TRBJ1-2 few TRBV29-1 CSVEDPPGGGYTF TGCAGCGTTGAAGATCCACCAGGAGGGGGCTACACCTTC
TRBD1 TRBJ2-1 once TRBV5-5 CASRPDGDSLFF TGTGCCAGCAGGCCCGACGGGGACAGCCTGTTCTTC
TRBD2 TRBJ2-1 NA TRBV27 CASSSPPLTSGGNEQFF TGTGCCAGCAGTTCTCCCCCTTTGACTAGCGGAGGCAATGAGCAGTTCTTC
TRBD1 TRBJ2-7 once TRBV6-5 CASSPTGGEQYF TGTGCCAGCAGCCCAACAGGGGGCGAGCAGTACTTC
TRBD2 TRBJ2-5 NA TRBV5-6 CASSFGSGRGETQYF TGTGCCAGCAGCTTCGGGAGCGGGAGAGGAGAGACCCAGTACTTC
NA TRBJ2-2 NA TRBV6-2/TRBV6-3 CASSLTNTGELFF TGTGCCAGCAGTTTAACGAACACCGGGGAGCTGTTTTTT
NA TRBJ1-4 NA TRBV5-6 CASSLAGAGEKLFF TGTGCCAGCAGCTTGGCAGGGGCAGGGGAAAAACTGTTTTTT
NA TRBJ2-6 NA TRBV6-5 CASSYGGSGANVLTF TGTGCCAGCAGTTACGGAGGCTCTGGGGCCAACGTCCTGACTTTC
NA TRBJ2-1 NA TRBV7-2 CASSTSGDLGNEQFF TGTGCCAGCAGCACCTCCGGGGACTTGGGCAATGAGCAGTTCTTC
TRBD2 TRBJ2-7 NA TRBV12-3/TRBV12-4 CASSPQPGLAAYEQYF TGTGCCAGCAGTCCTCAGCCGGGACTAGCAGCCTACGAGCAGTACTTC
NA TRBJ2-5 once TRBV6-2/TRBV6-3 CASSYMGRQETQYF TGTGCCAGCAGTTACATGGGGCGTCAAGAGACCCAGTACTTC
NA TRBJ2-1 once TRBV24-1 CATSPARWAYNEQFF TGTGCCACCAGTCCCGCCAGGTGGGCGTACAATGAGCAGTTCTTC
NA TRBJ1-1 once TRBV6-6 CASGIEAFF TGTGCCAGCGGGATTGAAGCTTTCTTT
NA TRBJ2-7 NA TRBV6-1 CASSEAGPYEQYF TGTGCCAGCAGTGAAGCCGGACCCTACGAGCAGTACTTC
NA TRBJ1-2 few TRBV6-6 CASSRSTGSLPGYTF TGTGCCAGCAGTAGAAGTACAGGGAGTCTTCCTGGCTACACCTTC
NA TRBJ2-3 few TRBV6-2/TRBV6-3 CASGLARSTDTQYF TGTGCCAGCGGGCTAGCCAGGTCCACAGATACGCAGTATTTT
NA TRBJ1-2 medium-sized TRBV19 CASSIRTGTPYGYTF TGTGCCAGTAGTATCCGAACCGGGACACCATATGGCTACACCTTC
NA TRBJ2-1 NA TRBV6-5 CATGMERENEQFF TGTGCCACCGGGATGGAAAGGGAGAATGAGCAGTTCTTC
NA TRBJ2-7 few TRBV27 CASSASSDRAYEQYF TGTGCCAGCAGTGCTAGTTCTGACAGAGCCTACGAGCAGTACTTC
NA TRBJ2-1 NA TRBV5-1 CASSLALVSYNEQFF TGCGCCAGCAGCTTGGCACTAGTATCCTACAATGAGCAGTTCTTC
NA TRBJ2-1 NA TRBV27 CASSLSGRAVHEQFF TGTGCCAGCAGTTTATCCGGGAGAGCGGTACATGAGCAGTTCTTC
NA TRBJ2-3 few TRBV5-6 CASGYIFTDTQYF TGTGCCAGCGGATACATTTTCACAGATACGCAGTATTTT
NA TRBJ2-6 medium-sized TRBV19 CASRIGMGANVLTF TGTGCCAGTAGAATCGGGATGGGGGCCAACGTCCTGACTTTC
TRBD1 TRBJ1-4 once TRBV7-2 CASSLGTDALNEKLFF TGTGCCAGCAGCCTCGGGACAGATGCCCTTAATGAAAAACTGTTTTTT
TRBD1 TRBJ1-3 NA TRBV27 CASVRGQGALGNTIYF TGTGCCAGCGTAAGGGGACAGGGGGCGCTTGGAAACACCATATATTTT